A selection of T cell receptor beta chains follows, all from one sample in a study of T cell responses to AZD1222 COVID-19 vaccine. Measured with immunoSEQ multiplex PCR; TCRdb has only the in-frame clones, and not every one. The sample records about 97,000 clones, 80% to 90% being singletons. This specimen consisted of peripheral blood, obtained on day 0 of AZD1222 vaccination. The source is an adult in good health. Each CDR3 is given without its conserved first and last residue.

j_gene	v_gene	CDR3aa
TRBJ2-1	TRBV9	ASSVGTARSYNEQF
TRBJ2-7	TRBV19	ASSIISGPYEQY
TRBJ1-6	TRBV5-1	ASSLLAAGSYPPLH
TRBJ2-5	TRBV5-1	ASSANTQETQY
TRBJ1-5	TRBV18	ASSPRSSTGGGQPQH
TRBJ2-5	TRBV6-5	ASSYSLAGAETQY
TRBJ1-1	TRBV6-5	ASSYLGGLNTEAF
TRBJ2-5	TRBV30	AWITGPYQETQY
TRBJ2-7	TRBV6-5	ASSYSPQGHYEQY
TRBJ2-7	TRBV7-2	ASSLFQGSYEQY
TRBJ1-5	TRBV3-1/TRBV3-2	ASSLGPRGPNGQPQH
TRBJ2-1	TRBV6-2/TRBV6-3	ASSSGGGVYNEQF
TRBJ1-3	TRBV2	ASSDTWGNGNTIY
TRBJ1-4	TRBV2	ASTLDRGGEKLF
TRBJ2-2	TRBV7-2	ASSSDISNTGELF
TRBJ2-3	TRBV21-1	ASSKDEAGTVTDTQY
TRBJ2-5	TRBV14	ASSPLAGDEQETQY
TRBJ1-2	TRBV4-1	ASSHAPGQNYGYT
TRBJ1-2	TRBV14	ASSQAGVYGYT
TRBJ2-1	TRBV5-6	ASSLYNEQF
TRBJ2-7	TRBV29-1	SVVEGWTYEQY
TRBJ1-1	TRBV11-3	ASSLDGSGFTEAF
TRBJ1-1	TRBV3-1/TRBV3-2	ASSQGSEAF
TRBJ2-5	TRBV2	ASMFGRGRETQY
TRBJ2-7	TRBV4-3	ASSQDRASSYEQY
TRBJ1-5	TRBV7-2	ASSPGLNSNQPQH
TRBJ2-5	TRBV29-1	SVEVEGQVETQY
TRBJ1-1	TRBV3-1/TRBV3-2	ASSPTTDSANTEAF
TRBJ1-1	TRBV12-5	ASASTGGPNTEAF
TRBJ2-1	TRBV28	ASTPSLAINEQF
TRBJ2-7	TRBV10-2	ASMRGDEQY
TRBJ2-5	TRBV28	ASSPASVREWLETQY
TRBJ2-2	TRBV20-1	SASGLNTGELF
TRBJ1-6	TRBV10-3	ATGTADNSPLH
TRBJ2-5	TRBV7-3	ASSLGGLQETQY
TRBJ2-4	TRBV28	ASSLSQLLSKNIQY
TRBJ2-7	TRBV6-6	ASSYRETIYEQY
TRBJ1-2	TRBV15	ATSRENRGYGYT
TRBJ2-4	TRBV5-5	ASSSWTGNIQY
TRBJ1-1	TRBV7-9	ASMPPGRLNTEAF
TRBJ1-1	TRBV16	ASSQSMGVGDTEAF
TRBJ2-5	TRBV6-5	ASLKDRWGETQY
TRBJ1-2	TRBV28	ASSSRTVGYGYT
TRBJ1-5	TRBV6-2/TRBV6-3	ASSYRQEYQPQH
TRBJ1-2	TRBV5-1	ASSLTTGGAPYYGYT